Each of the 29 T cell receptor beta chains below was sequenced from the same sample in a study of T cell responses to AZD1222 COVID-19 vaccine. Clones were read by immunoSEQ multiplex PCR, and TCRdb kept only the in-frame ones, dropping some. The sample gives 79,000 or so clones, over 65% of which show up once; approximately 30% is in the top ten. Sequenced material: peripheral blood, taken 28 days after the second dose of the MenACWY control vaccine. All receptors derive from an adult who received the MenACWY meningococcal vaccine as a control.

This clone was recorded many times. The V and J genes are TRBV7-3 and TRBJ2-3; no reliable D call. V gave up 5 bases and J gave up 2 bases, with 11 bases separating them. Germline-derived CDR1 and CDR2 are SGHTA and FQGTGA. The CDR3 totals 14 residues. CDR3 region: CASSPTPLTDTQYF. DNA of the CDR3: TGTGCCAGCAGCCCCACCCCCCTCACAGATACGCAGTATTTT.

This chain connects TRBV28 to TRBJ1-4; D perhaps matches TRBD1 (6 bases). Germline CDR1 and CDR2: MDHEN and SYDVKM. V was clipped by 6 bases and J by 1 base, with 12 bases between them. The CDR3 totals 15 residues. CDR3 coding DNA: TGTGCCAGCAGAACGGGGGCCAGAACTAATGAAAAACTGTTTTTT. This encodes CASRTGARTNEKLFF.

The CDR3 sequence is CASSQRRTEGGEKLFF. The DNA of the CDR3 is TGTGCCAGCAGCCAACGCAGGACAGAGGGGGGTGAAAAACTGTTTTTT. The chain is built from TRBV11-2 and TRBJ1-4; a weak D match, TRBD1 (6 bases). The CDR3 totals 16 residues. Germline CDR1 reads SGHAT; CDR2 reads FQNNGV. The V gene lost 5 bases and the J gene lost 7 bases, with 20 bases spanning the gap.

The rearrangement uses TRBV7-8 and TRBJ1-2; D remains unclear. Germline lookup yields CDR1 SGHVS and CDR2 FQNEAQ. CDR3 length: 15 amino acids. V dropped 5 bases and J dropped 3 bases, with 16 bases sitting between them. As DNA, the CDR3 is TGTGCCAGCAGCACCCGTGGGGTCCAGGACTATGGCTACACCTTC. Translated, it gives CASSTRGVQDYGYTF.

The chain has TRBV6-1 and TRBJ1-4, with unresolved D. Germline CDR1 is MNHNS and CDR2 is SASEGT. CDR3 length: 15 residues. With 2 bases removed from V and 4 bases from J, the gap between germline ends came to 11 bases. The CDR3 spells CASSELGRSNEKLFF. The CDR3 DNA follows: TGTGCCAGCAGTGAATTAGGACGGAGTAATGAAAAACTGTTTTTT.

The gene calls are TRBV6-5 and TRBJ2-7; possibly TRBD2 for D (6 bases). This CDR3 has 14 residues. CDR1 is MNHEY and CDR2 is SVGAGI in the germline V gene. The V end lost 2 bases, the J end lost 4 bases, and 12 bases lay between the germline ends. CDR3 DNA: TGTGCCAGCAGTTACGGACGGGAGCGTTACGAGCAGTACTTC. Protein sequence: CASSYGRERYEQYF.

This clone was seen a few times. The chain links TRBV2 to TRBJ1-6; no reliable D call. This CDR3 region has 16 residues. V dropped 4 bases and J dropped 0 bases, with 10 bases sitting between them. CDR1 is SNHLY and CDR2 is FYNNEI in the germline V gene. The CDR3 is CASSGSPSSYNSPLHF. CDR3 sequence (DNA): TGTGCCAGCAGTGGGAGCCCTAGCTCCTATAATTCACCCCTCCACTTT.

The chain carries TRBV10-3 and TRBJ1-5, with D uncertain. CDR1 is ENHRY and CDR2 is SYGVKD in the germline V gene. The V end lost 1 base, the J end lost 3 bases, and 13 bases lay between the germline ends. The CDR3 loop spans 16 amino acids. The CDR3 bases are TGTGCCATCAGTGAGTTTAGGGCCCTAAACAATCAGCCCCAGCATTTT. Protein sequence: CAISEFRALNNQPQHF.

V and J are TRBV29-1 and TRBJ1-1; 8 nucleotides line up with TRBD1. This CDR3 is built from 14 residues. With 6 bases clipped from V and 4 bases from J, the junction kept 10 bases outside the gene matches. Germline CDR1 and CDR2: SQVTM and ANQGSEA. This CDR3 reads CSVAGGQESTEAFF. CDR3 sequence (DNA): TGCAGCGTGGCGGGGGGACAGGAGAGCACTGAAGCTTTCTTT.

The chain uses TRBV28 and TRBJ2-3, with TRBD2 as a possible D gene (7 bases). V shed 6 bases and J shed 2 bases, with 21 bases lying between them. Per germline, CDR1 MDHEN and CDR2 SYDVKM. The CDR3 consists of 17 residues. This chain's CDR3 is CASSLTRAGAYTDTQYF. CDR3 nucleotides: TGTGCCAGCAGCCTTACCCGGGCGGGGGCCTACACAGATACGCAGTATTTT.

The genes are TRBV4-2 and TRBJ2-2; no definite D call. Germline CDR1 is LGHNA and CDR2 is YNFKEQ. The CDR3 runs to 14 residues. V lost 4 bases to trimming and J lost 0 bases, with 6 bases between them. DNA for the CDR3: TGTGCCAGCAGCCCCGGATCGAACACCGGGGAGCTGTTTTTT. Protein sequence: CASSPGSNTGELFF.

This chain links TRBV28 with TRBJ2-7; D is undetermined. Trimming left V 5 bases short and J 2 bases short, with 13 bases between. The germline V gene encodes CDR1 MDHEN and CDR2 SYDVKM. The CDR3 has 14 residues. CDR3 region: CASSPYIIPYEQYF. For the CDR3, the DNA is TGTGCCAGCAGTCCCTATATAATTCCCTACGAGCAGTACTTC.

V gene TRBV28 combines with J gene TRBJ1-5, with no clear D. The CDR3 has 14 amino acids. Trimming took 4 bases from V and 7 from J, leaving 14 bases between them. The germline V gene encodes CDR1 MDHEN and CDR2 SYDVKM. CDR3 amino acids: CASSSSSPEQPQHF. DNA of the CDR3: TGTGCCAGCAGTTCCTCATCTCCGGAACAGCCCCAGCATTTT.

CDR3 region: CASSLQGNQPQHF. The CDR3 nucleotides read TGTGCCAGCAGCTTGCAAGGTAATCAGCCCCAGCATTTT. The rearrangement joins TRBV5-8 to TRBJ1-5, with D hard to call. Germline CDR1 is SGHTS and CDR2 is YDEGEE. There are 13 residues in the CDR3. V lost 1 base and J 4 bases, leaving 6 bases between the germline ends.

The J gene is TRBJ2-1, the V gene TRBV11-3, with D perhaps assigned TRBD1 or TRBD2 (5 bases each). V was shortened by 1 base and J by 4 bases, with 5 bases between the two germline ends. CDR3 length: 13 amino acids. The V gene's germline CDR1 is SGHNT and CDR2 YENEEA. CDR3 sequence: CASSLGGYNEQFF. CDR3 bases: TGTGCCAGCAGCTTAGGGGGGTACAATGAGCAGTTCTTC.

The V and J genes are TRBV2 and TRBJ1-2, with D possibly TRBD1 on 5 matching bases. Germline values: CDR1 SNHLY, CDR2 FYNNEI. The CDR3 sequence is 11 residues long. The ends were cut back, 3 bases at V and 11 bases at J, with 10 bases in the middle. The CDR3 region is CASSDGAIYTF. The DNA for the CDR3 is TGTGCCAGCAGTGATGGGGCGATATACACCTTC.

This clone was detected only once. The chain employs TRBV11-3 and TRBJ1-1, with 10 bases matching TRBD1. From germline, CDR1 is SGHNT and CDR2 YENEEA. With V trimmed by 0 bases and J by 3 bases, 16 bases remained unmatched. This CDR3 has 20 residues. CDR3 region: CASSLDVMATGDRGHTEAFF. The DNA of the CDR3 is TGTGCCAGCAGCTTAGATGTCATGGCCACAGGGGACAGGGGACACACTGAAGCTTTCTTT. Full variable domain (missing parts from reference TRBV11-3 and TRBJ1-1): EAGVVQSPRYKIIEKKQPVAFWCNPISGHNTLYWYLQNLGQGPELLIRYENEEAVDDSQLPKDRFSAERLKGVDSTLKIQPAELGDSAVYLCASSLDVMATGDRGHTEAFFGQGTRLTVV.

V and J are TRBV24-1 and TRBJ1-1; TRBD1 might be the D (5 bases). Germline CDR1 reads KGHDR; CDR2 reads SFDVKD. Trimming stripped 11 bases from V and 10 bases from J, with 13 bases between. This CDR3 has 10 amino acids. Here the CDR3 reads CARFWGRAFF. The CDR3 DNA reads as TGTGCCAGATTTTGGGGGAGAGCTTTCTTT.

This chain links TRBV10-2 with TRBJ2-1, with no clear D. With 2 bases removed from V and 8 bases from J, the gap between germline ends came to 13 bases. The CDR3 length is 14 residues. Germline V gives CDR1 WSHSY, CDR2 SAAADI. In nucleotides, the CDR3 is TGCGCCAGCAGTGAGCGGTGGCTAAGGGATGAGCAGTTCTTC. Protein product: CASSERWLRDEQFF.

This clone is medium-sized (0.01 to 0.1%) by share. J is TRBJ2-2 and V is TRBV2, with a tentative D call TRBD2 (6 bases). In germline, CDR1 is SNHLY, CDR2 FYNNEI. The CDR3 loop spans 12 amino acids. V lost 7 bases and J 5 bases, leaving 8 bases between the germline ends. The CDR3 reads CASTGETGELFF. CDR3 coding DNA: TGTGCCAGCACGGGGGAAACCGGGGAGCTGTTTTTT.

CDR3 nucleotides: TGTGCCAGCAGCCCGGGACTAGAAGGCTACGAGCAGTACTTC. It specifies CASSPGLEGYEQYF. The genes are TRBV5-4 and TRBJ2-7; TRBD2 agrees at 8 bases. Germline trimming cut 4 bases from V and 3 bases from J; bases unmatched to any gene: 6. The V gene's germline CDR1 is SGHNT and CDR2 YYREEE (reference sequence). The length of the CDR3 is 14 residues.

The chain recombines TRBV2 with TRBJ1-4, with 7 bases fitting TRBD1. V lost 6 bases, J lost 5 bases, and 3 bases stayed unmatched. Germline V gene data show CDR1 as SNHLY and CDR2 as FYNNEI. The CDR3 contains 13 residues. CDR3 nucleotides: TGTGCCAGCAGGGGGGACAGAAATGAAAAACTGTTTTTT. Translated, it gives CASRGDRNEKLFF.

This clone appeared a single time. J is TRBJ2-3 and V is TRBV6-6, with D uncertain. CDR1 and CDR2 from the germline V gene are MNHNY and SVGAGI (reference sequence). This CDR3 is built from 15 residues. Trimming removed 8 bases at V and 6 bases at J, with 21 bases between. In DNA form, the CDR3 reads TGTGCCAGCGCCCTGGCGGAACAGAGGTGGGATACGCAGTATTTT. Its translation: CASALAEQRWDTQYF.

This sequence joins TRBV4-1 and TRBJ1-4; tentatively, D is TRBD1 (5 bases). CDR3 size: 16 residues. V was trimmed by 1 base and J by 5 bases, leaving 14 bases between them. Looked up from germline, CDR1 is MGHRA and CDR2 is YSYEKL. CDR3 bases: TGCGCCAGCAGCCAAGTGGGGGGGGGACTCAATGAAAAACTGTTTTTT. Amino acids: CASSQVGGGLNEKLFF.

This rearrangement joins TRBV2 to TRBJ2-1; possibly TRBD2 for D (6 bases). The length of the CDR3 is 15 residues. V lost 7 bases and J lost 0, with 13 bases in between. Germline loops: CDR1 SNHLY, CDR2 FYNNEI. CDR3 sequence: CASTEAGISYNEQFF. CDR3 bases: TGTGCCAGCACCGAAGCGGGCATCTCCTACAATGAGCAGTTCTTC.

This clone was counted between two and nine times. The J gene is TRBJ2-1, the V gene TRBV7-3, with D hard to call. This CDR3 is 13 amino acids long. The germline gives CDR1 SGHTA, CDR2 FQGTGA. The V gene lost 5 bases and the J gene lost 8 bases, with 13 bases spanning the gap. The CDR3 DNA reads TGTGCCAGCAGCCTGACCCGAGACGATGAGCAGTTCTTC. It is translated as CASSLTRDDEQFF. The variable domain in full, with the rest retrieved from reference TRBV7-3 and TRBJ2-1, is GAGVSQTPSNKVTEKGKYVELRCDPISGHTALYWYRQSLGQGPEFLIYFQGTGAADDSGLPNDRFFAVRPEGSVSTLKIQRTERGDSAVYLCASSLTRDDEQFFGPGTRLTVL.

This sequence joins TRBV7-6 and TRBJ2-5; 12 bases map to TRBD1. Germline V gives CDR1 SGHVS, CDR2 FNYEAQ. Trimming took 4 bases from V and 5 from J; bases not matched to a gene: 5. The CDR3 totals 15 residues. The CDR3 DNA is TGTGCCAGCAGCTCCGGGACAGGGGGCGATGAGACCCAGTACTTC. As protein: CASSSGTGGDETQYF.

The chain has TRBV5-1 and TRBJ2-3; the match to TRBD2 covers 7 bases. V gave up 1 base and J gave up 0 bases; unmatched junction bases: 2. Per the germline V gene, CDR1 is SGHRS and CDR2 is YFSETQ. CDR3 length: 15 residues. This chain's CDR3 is CASSLRGSSTDTQYF. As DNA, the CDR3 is TGCGCCAGCAGCTTGCGCGGGAGTAGCACAGATACGCAGTATTTT.

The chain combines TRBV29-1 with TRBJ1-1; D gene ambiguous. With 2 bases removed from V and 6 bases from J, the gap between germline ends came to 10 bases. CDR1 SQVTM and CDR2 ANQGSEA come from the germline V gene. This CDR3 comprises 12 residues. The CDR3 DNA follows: TGCAGCGTTGAAAGGCGGTCGGCTGAAGCTTTCTTT. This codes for CSVERRSAEAFF.